The present T cell receptor beta chain was sequenced within a study of cytomegalovirus exposure and HLA in healthy donors. Overall study: Of around 400 genotyped donors, 81% grouped in the Caucasian-associated ancestry cluster.

CDR1 and CDR2 from the germline V gene are SEHNR and FQNEAQ (reference sequence). The CDR3 is 14 residues long. Trimming stripped 3 bases from V and 7 bases from J, with 13 bases between. Primers for the PCR totalled 60 Vbeta and 13 Jbeta. The assay was immunoSEQ multiplex PCR, and TCRdb's table has in-frame clones only and misses some. The data contain over 150,000 clones, roughly 77% of them singletons. The sequenced sample consisted of PBMCs. V and J are TRBV7-9 and TRBJ2-1, with D possibly matching TRBD1 (5 bases). The receptor comes from a man younger than 40 in good health and CMV-seropositive. This chain's CDR3 is CASSLTALENEQFF. DNA for the CDR3: TGTGCCAGCAGCTTGACAGCCCTAGAGAATGAGCAGTTCTTC.